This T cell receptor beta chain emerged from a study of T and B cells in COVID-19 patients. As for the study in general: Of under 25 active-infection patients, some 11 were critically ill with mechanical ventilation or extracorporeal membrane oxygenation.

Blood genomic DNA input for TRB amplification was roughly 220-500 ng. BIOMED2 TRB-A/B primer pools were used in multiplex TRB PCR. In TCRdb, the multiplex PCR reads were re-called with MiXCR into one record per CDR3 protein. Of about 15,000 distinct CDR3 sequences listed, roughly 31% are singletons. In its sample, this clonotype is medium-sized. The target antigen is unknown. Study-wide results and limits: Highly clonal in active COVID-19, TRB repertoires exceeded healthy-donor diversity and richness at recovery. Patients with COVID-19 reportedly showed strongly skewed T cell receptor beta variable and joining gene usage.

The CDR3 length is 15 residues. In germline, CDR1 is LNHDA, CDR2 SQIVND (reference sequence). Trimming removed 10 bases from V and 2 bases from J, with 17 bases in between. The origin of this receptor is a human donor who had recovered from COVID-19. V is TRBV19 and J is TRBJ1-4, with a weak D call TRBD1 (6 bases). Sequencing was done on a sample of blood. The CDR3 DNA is TGTGCCACCACTCTTGGGAGGGGGACTAATGAAAAACTGTTTTTT. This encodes CATTLGRGTNEKLFF.